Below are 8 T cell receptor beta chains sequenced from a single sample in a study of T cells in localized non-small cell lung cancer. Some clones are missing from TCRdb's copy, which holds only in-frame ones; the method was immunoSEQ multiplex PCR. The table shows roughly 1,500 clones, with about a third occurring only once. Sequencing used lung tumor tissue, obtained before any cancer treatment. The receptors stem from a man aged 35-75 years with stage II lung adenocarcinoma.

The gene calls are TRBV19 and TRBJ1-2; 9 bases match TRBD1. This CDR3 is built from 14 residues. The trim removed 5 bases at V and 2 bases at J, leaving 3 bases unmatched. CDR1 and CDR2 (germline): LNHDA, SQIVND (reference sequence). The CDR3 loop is CASSSGQGNYGYTF. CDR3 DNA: TGTGCCAGTAGTTCGGGACAGGGAAACTATGGCTACACCTTC.

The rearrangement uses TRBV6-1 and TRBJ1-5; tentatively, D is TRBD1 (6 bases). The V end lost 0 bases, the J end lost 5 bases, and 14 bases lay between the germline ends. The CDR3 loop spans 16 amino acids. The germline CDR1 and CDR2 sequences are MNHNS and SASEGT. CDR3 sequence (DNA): TGTGCCAGCAGTGAAGCGGGGACAAGCGTGGATCAGCCCCAGCATTTT. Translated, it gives CASSEAGTSVDQPQHF.

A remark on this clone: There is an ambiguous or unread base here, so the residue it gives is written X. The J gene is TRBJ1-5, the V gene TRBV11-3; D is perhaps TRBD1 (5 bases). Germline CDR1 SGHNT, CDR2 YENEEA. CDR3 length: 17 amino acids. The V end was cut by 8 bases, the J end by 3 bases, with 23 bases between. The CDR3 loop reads CASLAGGRGXDNQPQHF. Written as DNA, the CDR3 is TGTGCCAGCTTGGCCGGGGGTCGGGGGKTAGACAATCAGCCCCAGCATTTT.

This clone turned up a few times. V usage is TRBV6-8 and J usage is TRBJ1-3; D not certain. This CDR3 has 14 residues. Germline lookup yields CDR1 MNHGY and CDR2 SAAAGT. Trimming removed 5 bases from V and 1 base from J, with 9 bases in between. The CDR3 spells CASSVQESGNTIYF. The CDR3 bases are TGTGCCAGCAGTGTGCAGGAGTCTGGAAACACCATATATTTT.

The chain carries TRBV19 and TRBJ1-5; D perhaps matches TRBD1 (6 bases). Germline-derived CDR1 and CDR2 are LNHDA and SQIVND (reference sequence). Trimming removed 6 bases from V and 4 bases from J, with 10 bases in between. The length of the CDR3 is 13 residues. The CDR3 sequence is CASSRDKNQPQHF. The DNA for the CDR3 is TGTGCCAGTAGCCGGGACAAAAATCAGCCCCAGCATTTT.

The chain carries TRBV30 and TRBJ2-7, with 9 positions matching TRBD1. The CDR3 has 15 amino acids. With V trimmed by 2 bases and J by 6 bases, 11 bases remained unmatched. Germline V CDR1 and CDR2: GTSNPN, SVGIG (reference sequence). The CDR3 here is CAWSPPGTGKGEQYF. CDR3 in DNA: TGTGCCTGGAGTCCACCCGGGACAGGGAAGGGCGAGCAGTACTTC.

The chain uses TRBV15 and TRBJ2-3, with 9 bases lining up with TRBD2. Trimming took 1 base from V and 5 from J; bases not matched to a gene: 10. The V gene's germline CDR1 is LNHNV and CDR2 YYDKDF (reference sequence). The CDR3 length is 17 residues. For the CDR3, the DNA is TGTGCCACCAGCAGAGGCGGGGTAGCGGGAGCCGAAGATACGCAGTATTTT. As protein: CATSRGGVAGAEDTQYF.

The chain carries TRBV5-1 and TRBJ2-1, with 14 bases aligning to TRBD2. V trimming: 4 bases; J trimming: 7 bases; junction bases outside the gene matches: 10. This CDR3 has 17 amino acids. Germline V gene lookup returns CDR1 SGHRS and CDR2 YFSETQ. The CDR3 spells CASSISKGTSGSNEQFF. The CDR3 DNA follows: TGCGCCAGCAGCATATCCAAGGGGACTAGCGGGAGTAATGAGCAGTTCTTC. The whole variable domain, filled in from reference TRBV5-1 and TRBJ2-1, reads KAGVTQTPRYLIKTRGQQVTLSCSPISGHRSVSWYQQTPGQGLQFLFEYFSETQRNKGNFPGRFSGRQFSNSRSEMNVSTLELGDSALYLCASSISKGTSGSNEQFFGPGTRLTVL.